What follows are 9 T cell receptor beta chains derived from one specimen sequenced in a study of beta chain features in type 1 diabetes. Study results and caveats: In all four CD4+ subsets, TCRB CDR3 length was significantly, moderately reduced in type 1 diabetes.

Every bit of the isolated RNA underwent reverse transcription, so sequencing read expressed TCRB transcripts. Sequenced by immunoSEQ multiplex PCR; TCRdb stores in-frame clones only, minus some. The profile shows 300,000 to 450,000 clones, over 8.5% of them singletons. The antigens for these receptors are not known. The sample consisted of central memory CD4+ T cells from blood. The receptors here all came from a man aged 30 to 45 with type 1 diabetes.

This clone was observed a few times. V gene TRBV29-1 combines with J gene TRBJ2-5; 10 bases match TRBD1. The DNA end lines up better with TRBJ2-7; the J call may be wrong. The CDR3 has 14 residues. The germline gives CDR1 SQVTM, CDR2 ANQGSEA. The CDR3 nucleotides read TGCAGCGTAAGGGACAGGGGAAATGCCTACGAGCAGTACTTC. It translates to CSVRDRGNAYEQYF.

This clone was observed a handful of times. This rearrangement joins TRBV5-4 to TRBJ2-1, with 11 bases lining up with TRBD2. CDR1 and CDR2 from the germline V gene are SGHNT and YYREEE (reference sequence). The J segment lost 1 base and the V segment lost 4 bases, leaving 4 bases of the junction unmatched. This CDR3 contains 16 residues. The CDR3 DNA sequence: TGTGCCAGCAGCGCAACTAGCGGGAGTTCCTACAATGAGCAGTTCTTC. Residues: CASSATSGSSYNEQFF.

The V and J genes are TRBV5-6 and TRBJ2-2; 8 bases are a match to TRBD1. CDR3 length: 16 residues. CDR1 and CDR2 from the germline V gene are SGHDT and YYEEEE. Losses at the gene ends were 3 bases for V and 3 bases for J; bases not matched to a gene: 7. The CDR3 spells CASSWTGRRDTGELFF. CDR3 nucleotide sequence: TGTGCCAGCAGCTGGACAGGGAGAAGGGACACCGGGGAGCTGTTTTTT.

As for this clone: In the same sample, other DNA sequences code for this CDR3. V and J are TRBV7-2 and TRBJ1-1; D gene unclear. This CDR3 has 14 amino acids. The germline CDR1 and CDR2 sequences are SGHTA and FQGNSA. V shed 0 bases and J shed 1 base, with 6 bases lying between them. The CDR3: CASSLARENTEAFF. In DNA, the CDR3 is TGTGCCAGCAGCTTAGCTCGAGAGAACACTGAAGCTTTCTTT.

The J gene is TRBJ2-3, the V gene TRBV5-4; weak D call: TRBD1 (6 bases). The V gene's germline CDR1 is SGHNT and CDR2 YYREEE (reference sequence). CDR3 length: 16 residues. V lost 2 bases to trimming and J lost 2 bases, with 15 bases between them. The CDR3 nucleotides are TGTGCCAGCAGCTTCGTGTGGGACACCTCCACAGATACGCAGTATTTT. It yields the protein CASSFVWDTSTDTQYF.

This clone came up a few times. V usage is TRBV5-1 and J usage is TRBJ1-1; no firm D call. Germline V lookup: CDR1 SGHRS, CDR2 YFSETQ. The CDR3 spans 14 residues. V lost 3 bases to trimming and J lost 3 bases, with 12 bases between them. The CDR3 sequence: CASSSLTDYTEAFF. The CDR3 bases are TGCGCCAGCAGCTCGTTGACCGACTACACTGAAGCTTTCTTT.

The sample holds a few counts of this clone. The chain uses TRBV7-9 and TRBJ2-3, with D perhaps matching TRBD2 (5 bases). The germline V and J ends were trimmed by 1 base and 1 base, with 9 bases remaining between them. The germline CDR1 and CDR2 sequences are SEHNR and FQNEAQ (reference sequence). The CDR3 sequence is 15 residues long. Here the CDR3 DNA reads TGTGCCAGCAGCTTAGACGGGAAGGGCACAGATACGCAGTATTTT. Amino acid sequence: CASSLDGKGTDTQYF. Complete variable domain (other parts from reference TRBV7-9 and TRBJ2-3): DTGVSQNPRHKITKRGQNVTFRCDPISEHNRLYWYRQTLGQGPEFLTYFQNEAQLEKSRLLSDRFSAERPKGSFSTLEIQRTEQGDSAMYLCASSLDGKGTDTQYFGPGTRLTVL.

This clone appeared a few times. In nucleotides, the CDR3 is TGTGCCAGCTCACCACCCGGGACTCTCCTTTGGCAGTTCTTC. It translates to CASSPPGTLLWQFF. The V gene is TRBV18, the J gene TRBJ2-1; a weak D match, TRBD2 (6 bases). The germline CDR1 and CDR2 sequences are KGHSH and LQKENI. The CDR3 covers 14 residues. The V gene lost 0 bases and the J gene lost 12 bases, with 15 bases spanning the gap.

This clone was picked up many times. The gene calls are TRBV5-4 and TRBJ2-1, with 9 nucleotides matching TRBD2. The germline gives CDR1 SGHNT, CDR2 YYREEE (reference sequence). This CDR3 is 16 amino acids long. V lost 4 bases, J lost 0 bases, and 5 bases stayed unmatched. CDR3 amino acids: CASSTLAGSSYNEQFF. DNA of the CDR3: TGTGCCAGCAGCACCCTAGCGGGGAGCTCCTACAATGAGCAGTTCTTC.